The rows below give T cell receptor beta chains drawn from one sample of a study of blood T cell repertoires in COVID-19. Assay: immunoSEQ multiplex PCR; the TCRdb copy retains only in-frame clones and omits some. The sample has more than 150,000 clones; 85% to 95% are singletons. Sequences were obtained from peripheral blood. These receptors were taken from a man aged 45 to 65 with acute or convalescent COVID-19. CDR3s include the opening cysteine and the closing phenylalanine or tryptophan. The order of the fields is V gene, clone size, D gene, J gene, CDR3 protein, CDR3 DNA. D genes are given only for firm matches. Clone size, where shown, is once, few, many, or a class for clones that have expanded.

v_call: TRBV3-1/TRBV3-2; clone_size: NA; d_call: NA; j_call: TRBJ1-2; cdr3_aa: CASSPEIQSFYGYTF; cdr3_nt: TGTGCCAGCAGCCCGGAAATACAGAGTTTCTATGGCTACACCTTC
v_call: TRBV28; clone_size: NA; d_call: NA; j_call: TRBJ1-4; cdr3_aa: CASSSPGTMNEKLFF; cdr3_nt: TGTGCCAGCAGCTCCCCGGGGACAATGAATGAAAAACTGTTTTTT
v_call: TRBV9; clone_size: NA; d_call: NA; j_call: TRBJ2-6; cdr3_aa: CASSVARGRFSGANVLTF; cdr3_nt: TGTGCCAGCAGCGTAGCGCGGGGCCGATTCTCTGGGGCCAACGTCCTGACTTTC
v_call: TRBV27; clone_size: NA; d_call: NA; j_call: TRBJ1-6; cdr3_aa: CASSRGTNNSPLHF; cdr3_nt: TGTGCCAGCAGTCGGGGTACCAATAATTCACCCCTCCACTTT
v_call: TRBV27; clone_size: NA; d_call: NA; j_call: TRBJ1-1; cdr3_aa: CASSFNRDTEAFF; cdr3_nt: TGTGCCAGCAGTTTTAACAGGGACACTGAAGCTTTCTTT
v_call: TRBV24-1; clone_size: NA; d_call: NA; j_call: TRBJ2-5; cdr3_aa: CATSDSLAGETQYF; cdr3_nt: TGTGCCACCAGTGATTCACTGGCCGGGGAGACCCAGTACTTC
v_call: TRBV5-5; clone_size: NA; d_call: NA; j_call: TRBJ1-5; cdr3_aa: CASSLGRVGNQPQHF; cdr3_nt: TGTGCCAGCAGCTTGGGCAGGGTCGGTAATCAGCCCCAGCATTTT
v_call: TRBV3-1/TRBV3-2; clone_size: NA; d_call: TRBD2; j_call: TRBJ2-1; cdr3_aa: CASSQLMTSSHNEQFF; cdr3_nt: TGTGCCAGCAGCCAACTAATGACTAGCAGCCACAATGAGCAGTTCTTC
v_call: TRBV11-3; clone_size: NA; d_call: NA; j_call: TRBJ2-3; cdr3_aa: CASSPTDTQYF; cdr3_nt: TGTGCCAGCAGCCCTACGGATACGCAGTATTTT
v_call: TRBV7-2; clone_size: once; d_call: TRBD2; j_call: TRBJ2-5; cdr3_aa: CASSPLGGGYQETQYF; cdr3_nt: TGTGCCAGCAGCCCCTTGGGCGGGGGGTACCAAGAGACCCAGTACTTC
v_call: TRBV27; clone_size: NA; d_call: NA; j_call: TRBJ1-5; cdr3_aa: CASSREGRSNQPQHF; cdr3_nt: TGTGCCAGCAGTCGGGAGGGGAGGAGCAATCAGCCCCAGCATTTT
v_call: TRBV15; clone_size: NA; d_call: NA; j_call: TRBJ1-2; cdr3_aa: CATSHPDSETMLVGGYTF; cdr3_nt: TGTGCCACCAGCCACCCGGACAGCGAAACAATGCTGGTCGGTGGCTACACCTTC
v_call: TRBV5-4; clone_size: NA; d_call: TRBD2; j_call: TRBJ2-1; cdr3_aa: CASSPRTSGNYNEQFF; cdr3_nt: TGTGCCAGCAGCCCCCGGACTAGCGGGAACTACAATGAGCAGTTCTTC
v_call: TRBV4-1; clone_size: NA; d_call: NA; j_call: TRBJ2-1; cdr3_aa: CASSQDLVGEQFF; cdr3_nt: TGCGCCAGCAGCCAAGACCTAGTTGGTGAGCAGTTCTTC
v_call: TRBV27; clone_size: NA; d_call: TRBD2; j_call: TRBJ2-1; cdr3_aa: CASRLTGTSGNEQFF; cdr3_nt: TGTGCCAGCAGACTGACCGGGACTAGCGGCAATGAGCAGTTCTTC
v_call: TRBV7-3; clone_size: NA; d_call: TRBD1; j_call: TRBJ2-6; cdr3_aa: CASSLWVPGTGAGANVLTF; cdr3_nt: TGTGCCAGCAGCTTATGGGTCCCAGGAACAGGGGCTGGGGCCAACGTCCTGACTTTC
v_call: TRBV7-9; clone_size: NA; d_call: TRBD2; j_call: TRBJ2-3; cdr3_aa: CASSSREGRTDTQYF; cdr3_nt: TGTGCCAGCAGCTCGCGGGAGGGGCGCACAGATACGCAGTATTTT
v_call: TRBV19; clone_size: NA; d_call: NA; j_call: TRBJ1-5; cdr3_aa: CASSIDPGTSLNQPQHF; cdr3_nt: TGTGCCAGTAGTATAGACCCCGGGACATCTTTAAATCAGCCCCAGCATTTT
v_call: TRBV9; clone_size: NA; d_call: NA; j_call: TRBJ1-1; cdr3_aa: CASSLQGNTEAFF; cdr3_nt: TGTGCCAGCAGCCTCCAGGGGAACACTGAAGCTTTCTTT
v_call: TRBV5-1; clone_size: NA; d_call: NA; j_call: TRBJ1-1; cdr3_aa: CASSLGPGADTEAFF; cdr3_nt: TGCGCCAGCAGCTTGGGTCCAGGGGCCGACACTGAAGCTTTCTTT
v_call: TRBV5-5; clone_size: NA; d_call: TRBD2; j_call: TRBJ2-7; cdr3_aa: CASSLTSGSSYEQYF; cdr3_nt: TGTGCCAGCAGTCTTACTAGCGGGTCGTCCTACGAGCAGTACTTC
v_call: TRBV9; clone_size: NA; d_call: NA; j_call: TRBJ2-2; cdr3_aa: CASSVTGVNTGELFF; cdr3_nt: TGTGCCAGCAGCGTAACGGGAGTGAACACCGGGGAGCTGTTTTTT
v_call: TRBV29-1; clone_size: NA; d_call: NA; j_call: TRBJ2-6; cdr3_aa: CSVDEQTGANVLTF; cdr3_nt: TGCAGCGTTGATGAGCAAACTGGGGCCAACGTCCTGACTTTC
v_call: TRBV7-3; clone_size: NA; d_call: NA; j_call: TRBJ2-1; cdr3_aa: CASSLNGQGLSNEQFF; cdr3_nt: TGTGCCAGCAGCTTAAATGGCCAGGGGCTGTCCAATGAGCAGTTCTTC
v_call: TRBV24-1; clone_size: NA; d_call: TRBD1; j_call: TRBJ2-4; cdr3_aa: CATSDPGQGSNIQYF; cdr3_nt: TGTGCCACCAGTGACCCGGGACAGGGGTCAAACATTCAGTACTTC
v_call: TRBV6-1; clone_size: NA; d_call: NA; j_call: TRBJ1-2; cdr3_aa: CASSEGGLYGYTF; cdr3_nt: TGTGCCAGCAGTGAGGGGGGGCTCTATGGCTACACCTTC
v_call: TRBV28; clone_size: NA; d_call: NA; j_call: TRBJ2-1; cdr3_aa: CASGRGYNEQFF; cdr3_nt: TGTGCCAGCGGCAGGGGATACAATGAGCAGTTCTTC
v_call: TRBV28; clone_size: once; d_call: TRBD1; j_call: TRBJ1-3; cdr3_aa: CASSFWDRSGNTIYF; cdr3_nt: TGTGCCAGCAGTTTCTGGGACAGATCCGGAAACACCATATATTTT
v_call: TRBV4-1; clone_size: NA; d_call: NA; j_call: TRBJ2-2; cdr3_aa: CARSRQGLGTGELFF; cdr3_nt: TGCGCCCGCAGCCGGCAGGGGTTGGGCACCGGGGAGCTGTTTTTT
v_call: TRBV1; clone_size: NA; d_call: NA; j_call: TRBJ2-7; cdr3_aa: CTSSFRDKNSYEQYF; cdr3_nt: TGCACCAGCAGCTTCCGGGACAAGAACTCCTACGAGCAGTACTTC
v_call: TRBV5-1; clone_size: NA; d_call: NA; j_call: TRBJ1-6; cdr3_aa: CASSLGGPSYNSPLHF; cdr3_nt: TGCGCCAGCAGCTTGGGGGGCCCCTCCTATAATTCACCCCTCCACTTT
v_call: TRBV20-1; clone_size: NA; d_call: NA; j_call: TRBJ2-3; cdr3_aa: CSASRAGRSTDTQYF; cdr3_nt: TGCAGTGCTAGTCGGGCGGGACGTAGCACAGATACGCAGTATTTT
v_call: TRBV5-4; clone_size: NA; d_call: NA; j_call: TRBJ1-3; cdr3_aa: CASSLGQGGLFSGNTIYF; cdr3_nt: TGTGCCAGCAGCTTGGGGCAGGGAGGTCTTTTCTCTGGAAACACCATATATTTT
v_call: TRBV28; clone_size: NA; d_call: NA; j_call: TRBJ2-7; cdr3_aa: CASSFDSPSYEQYF; cdr3_nt: TGTGCCAGCAGTTTCGACAGTCCATCCTACGAGCAGTACTTC
v_call: TRBV5-3; clone_size: NA; d_call: NA; j_call: TRBJ2-3; cdr3_aa: CARSLGLDLLPTDTQYF; cdr3_nt: TGTGCCAGAAGCTTGGGGCTAGACCTCCTTCCCACAGATACGCAGTATTTT
v_call: TRBV28; clone_size: once; d_call: TRBD1; j_call: TRBJ1-4; cdr3_aa: CASSLPLQGEKLFF; cdr3_nt: TGTGCCAGCAGTTTGCCCTTACAGGGGGAAAAACTGTTTTTT
v_call: TRBV25-1; clone_size: NA; d_call: NA; j_call: TRBJ1-2; cdr3_aa: CASRAMGGNYGYTF; cdr3_nt: TGTGCCAGCAGAGCCATGGGGGGAAACTATGGCTACACCTTC
v_call: TRBV5-1; clone_size: NA; d_call: TRBD2; j_call: TRBJ2-3; cdr3_aa: CASSFSGDSTDTQYF; cdr3_nt: TGCGCCAGCAGCTTTAGCGGGGACAGCACAGATACGCAGTATTTT
v_call: TRBV28; clone_size: NA; d_call: NA; j_call: TRBJ1-2; cdr3_aa: CASSLTGNYGYTF; cdr3_nt: TGTGCCAGCAGTTTAACAGGCAACTATGGCTACACCTTC
v_call: TRBV28; clone_size: NA; d_call: NA; j_call: TRBJ1-1; cdr3_aa: CASSSPETEAFF; cdr3_nt: TGTGCCAGCAGCTCACCCGAGACTGAAGCTTTCTTT
v_call: TRBV27; clone_size: NA; d_call: TRBD1; j_call: TRBJ1-5; cdr3_aa: CASSRRGDSNQPQHF; cdr3_nt: TGTGCCAGCAGTCGCAGGGGGGATAGCAATCAGCCCCAGCATTTT
v_call: TRBV7-3; clone_size: NA; d_call: TRBD2; j_call: TRBJ2-4; cdr3_aa: CASSPGTSGRTAKNIQYF; cdr3_nt: TGTGCCAGCAGCCCCGGGACTAGCGGGAGGACGGCCAAAAACATTCAGTACTTC
v_call: TRBV6-2/TRBV6-3; clone_size: NA; d_call: NA; j_call: TRBJ2-7; cdr3_aa: CASSSTGAYEQYF; cdr3_nt: TGTGCCAGCAGTTCGACCGGGGCCTACGAGCAGTACTTC
v_call: TRBV4-1; clone_size: NA; d_call: TRBD1; j_call: TRBJ2-2; cdr3_aa: CASSQAGTGSGELFF; cdr3_nt: TGCGCCAGCAGCCAGGCCGGGACAGGTAGCGGGGAGCTGTTTTTT
v_call: TRBV7-2; clone_size: NA; d_call: TRBD2; j_call: TRBJ2-1; cdr3_aa: CAIDGSGRRVPYNEQFF; cdr3_nt: TGTGCCATCGATGGTAGCGGGAGAAGAGTCCCTTACAATGAGCAGTTCTTC
v_call: TRBV4-2; clone_size: NA; d_call: NA; j_call: TRBJ1-4; cdr3_aa: CASSQELYGQRNEKLFF; cdr3_nt: TGTGCCAGCAGCCAAGAATTATACGGACAGCGAAATGAAAAACTGTTTTTT
v_call: TRBV7-9; clone_size: NA; d_call: TRBD1; j_call: TRBJ1-5; cdr3_aa: CASSAGQGAGSNQPQHF; cdr3_nt: TGTGCCAGCAGCGCAGGACAGGGGGCGGGAAGCAATCAGCCCCAGCATTTT
v_call: TRBV7-2; clone_size: NA; d_call: NA; j_call: TRBJ2-3; cdr3_aa: CASSLFPGVKGSDTQYF; cdr3_nt: TGTGCCAGCAGCTTATTCCCGGGAGTGAAGGGATCAGATACGCAGTATTTT
v_call: TRBV4-1; clone_size: NA; d_call: NA; j_call: TRBJ1-5; cdr3_aa: CASSQEDVPVNQPQHF; cdr3_nt: TGCGCCAGCAGCCAAGAAGATGTGCCAGTCAATCAGCCCCAGCATTTT
v_call: TRBV5-1; clone_size: NA; d_call: TRBD1; j_call: TRBJ1-1; cdr3_aa: CASSLGATGVNTEAFF; cdr3_nt: TGCGCCAGCAGCTTGGGTGCGACAGGGGTGAACACTGAAGCTTTCTTT
v_call: TRBV20-1; clone_size: NA; d_call: NA; j_call: TRBJ2-7; cdr3_aa: CSARIGGEQYF; cdr3_nt: TGCAGTGCTAGAATCGGGGGTGAGCAGTACTTC
v_call: TRBV18; clone_size: NA; d_call: NA; j_call: TRBJ2-2; cdr3_aa: CASSPTVLKNTGELFF; cdr3_nt: TGTGCCAGCTCACCGACAGTGCTTAAGAACACCGGGGAGCTGTTTTTT
v_call: TRBV5-1; clone_size: NA; d_call: TRBD2; j_call: TRBJ2-3; cdr3_aa: CASSQGTSGSPDTQYF; cdr3_nt: TGCGCCAGCAGCCAAGGGACTAGCGGCTCCCCGGATACGCAGTATTTT
v_call: TRBV12-3/TRBV12-4; clone_size: once; d_call: NA; j_call: TRBJ2-1; cdr3_aa: CASSPLNEQFF; cdr3_nt: TGTGCCAGCAGTCCTCTAAATGAGCAGTTCTTC
v_call: TRBV5-1; clone_size: NA; d_call: TRBD1; j_call: TRBJ1-6; cdr3_aa: CASSLGTGNNSPLHF; cdr3_nt: TGCGCCAGCAGCTTGGGGACAGGGAATAATTCACCCCTCCACTTT
v_call: TRBV28; clone_size: few; d_call: TRBD1; j_call: TRBJ1-5; cdr3_aa: CASTSGGGQGNQPQHF; cdr3_nt: TGTGCCAGCACCTCCGGGGGAGGACAGGGGAATCAGCCCCAGCATTTT
v_call: TRBV6-2/TRBV6-3; clone_size: NA; d_call: TRBD1; j_call: TRBJ1-2; cdr3_aa: CASSLAGTAIRDGYTF; cdr3_nt: TGTGCCAGCAGTTTAGCCGGGACAGCGATTAGGGATGGCTACACCTTC
v_call: TRBV19; clone_size: NA; d_call: NA; j_call: TRBJ1-2; cdr3_aa: CASSMGLGVYGYTF; cdr3_nt: TGTGCCAGTAGTATGGGCCTGGGAGTCTATGGCTACACCTTC
v_call: TRBV7-9; clone_size: NA; d_call: TRBD1; j_call: TRBJ1-1; cdr3_aa: CASSPTGTANTEAFF; cdr3_nt: TGTGCCAGCAGCCCTACCGGGACAGCGAACACTGAAGCTTTCTTT